This T cell receptor beta chain was sequenced in a study of blood T cell repertoires in COVID-19. Study details: The cDNA or gDNA used as material had been derived from T cells, B-cell-depleted T cells, or PBMCs.

The assay was immunoSEQ multiplex PCR, and TCRdb's table has in-frame clones only and misses some. The sample records around 200,000 clones, over 75% being singletons. The germline CDR1 and CDR2 sequences are SGHRS and YFSETQ. V dropped 9 bases and J dropped 7 bases, with 19 bases sitting between them. This CDR3 is 13 amino acids long. Sequencing was carried out using peripheral blood. This sequence was found in a man aged 45 to 65 with acute or convalescent COVID-19. V and J are TRBV5-1 and TRBJ1-2; perhaps TRBD1 as D (5 bases). The CDR3 DNA follows: TGCGCCACCAAGACGGGGGAGGATGGTGGCTACACCTTC. The encoded protein is CATKTGEDGGYTF.